Sequencing of this T cell receptor (beta chain) was carried out in a study of shared clonotypes between healthy human individuals. Study-wide points: Clonotypes shared by all four sorted-subset donors had higher generation probabilities than non-shared clonotypes.

Positively selected for CCR7, the CD45RO-negative cells used as naive CD8 cells excluded terminally differentiated effector memory CD45RA+ cells. Tens of thousands of T cell genomes (roughly 0.2 ug DNA) went into each sorted-subset replicate. The method was immunoSEQ multiplex PCR; TCRdb's version includes in-frame clones alone and lacks a portion of them. The sample shows more than 2 million clones, around 95% of them seen only once. This clone was seen only once. Its antigen is unidentified. Sequencing was carried out using naive CD8+ T cells from PBMCs. The TCR sequence derives from a man younger than 35 in good health. Some clones in this sample may be carry-over from other donors' samples.

In DNA form, the CDR3 reads TGTGCCAGCAGCTTCGCGGACGGGAACTACGAGCAGTACTTC. It translates to CASSFADGNYEQYF. The rearrangement joins TRBV7-6 to TRBJ2-7; D might be TRBD2 (5 bases). Per germline, CDR1 SGHVS and CDR2 FNYEAQ. The CDR3 sequence is 14 residues long. Deletions cut 3 bases from V and 3 bases from J, with 12 bases between.